The 28 T cell receptor beta chains reported below all come from one sample, sequenced in a study of T cell changes during pregnancy in multiple sclerosis. Some clones are missing from TCRdb's copy, which holds only in-frame ones; the method was immunoSEQ multiplex PCR. In the table there are 50,000 to 65,000 clones, 91% of which are singletons. This specimen consisted of CD4+ T cells from peripheral blood mononuclear cells, obtained in the first trimester of pregnancy. The receptors derive from a female donor with multiple sclerosis, enrolled in a pregnancy study.

V and J are TRBV7-8 and TRBJ2-7; 8 positions match TRBD2. Per the germline V gene, CDR1 is SGHVS and CDR2 is FQNEAQ. There are 16 residues in the CDR3. The junction had 6 bases not matched to a gene; V was cut back by 1 base and J by 1 base. CDR3 bases: TGTGCCAGCAGCTTAGTCGGGGGGGTCCGATCCTACGAGCAGTACTTC. Its protein is CASSLVGGVRSYEQYF. The variable domain in full, with the rest retrieved from reference TRBV7-8 and TRBJ2-7, is GAGVSQSPRYKVAKRGQDVALRCDPISGHVSLFWYQQALGQGPEFLTYFQNEAQLDKSGLPSDRFFAERPEGSVSTLKIQRTQQEDSAVYLCASSLVGGVRSYEQYFGPGTRLTVT.

This chain links TRBV5-4 with TRBJ2-7, with D perhaps TRBD2 (5 bases). Trimming removed 2 bases from V and 7 bases from J, with 7 bases in between. The CDR3 spans 11 residues. Germline values: CDR1 SGHNT, CDR2 YYREEE (reference sequence). CDR3 in DNA: TGTGCCAGCAGCTTCGAGGGAGAGCAGTACTTC. Amino acids: CASSFEGEQYF.

This rearrangement joins TRBV4-2 to TRBJ1-2, with D unresolved. V was clipped by 3 bases and J by 5 bases, with 7 bases between them. This CDR3 contains 12 residues. Germline CDR1 reads LGHNA; CDR2 reads YNFKEQ. The CDR3 sequence: CASSHTSYGYTF. The DNA of the CDR3 is TGTGCCAGCAGCCACACTTCATATGGCTACACCTTC.

The chain employs TRBV4-2 and TRBJ2-1; 9 nucleotides align to TRBD2. Trimming took 4 bases from V and 6 from J; bases not matched to a gene: 16. The V gene's germline CDR1 is LGHNA and CDR2 YNFKEQ. The CDR3 extends over 18 amino acids. In DNA form, the CDR3 reads TGTGCCAGCAGCCCGGGGTTTGCGGGGGGGCCGTTCGGCAATGAGCAGTTCTTC. Translating gives CASSPGFAGGPFGNEQFF.

V and J are TRBV2 and TRBJ2-5; 11 bases agree with TRBD2. Germline-derived CDR1 and CDR2 are SNHLY and FYNNEI. CDR3 length: 15 amino acids. V gave up 5 bases and J gave up 5 bases; unmatched junction bases: 7. CDR3: CASSLAGGPSETQYF. The CDR3, as DNA: TGTGCCAGCAGTTTAGCGGGGGGGCCGAGTGAGACCCAGTACTTC.

V usage is TRBV15 and J usage is TRBJ2-5, with D hard to call. Germline V lookup: CDR1 LNHNV, CDR2 YYDKDF (reference sequence). This CDR3 region has 12 residues. Between the trimmed V and J ends, which lost 6 bases and 0 bases, there was a span of 5 bases. For the CDR3, the DNA is TGTGCCACCAGACGGGACCAAGAGACCCAGTACTTC. It encodes CATRRDQETQYF.

The genes are TRBV7-2 and TRBJ2-5; D is ambiguous. The germline V gene encodes CDR1 SGHTA and CDR2 FQGNSA. The CDR3 consists of 15 residues. The V and J ends lost 1 base and 5 bases respectively, with 14 bases between them. CDR3 loop: CASSLGARSWETQYF. In DNA, the CDR3 is TGTGCCAGCAGCTTAGGGGCCCGGTCGTGGGAGACCCAGTACTTC.

The genes are TRBV5-4 and TRBJ1-2; TRBD1 is a possible D gene (5 bases). With 0 bases removed from V and 10 bases from J, the gap between germline ends came to 10 bases. Germline-derived CDR1 and CDR2 are SGHNT and YYREEE (reference sequence). The CDR3 consists of 12 residues. CDR3 bases: TGTGCCAGCAGCTTGGAGGTAGGGGACTACACCTTC. It yields the protein CASSLEVGDYTF.

The rearrangement uses TRBV19 and TRBJ2-5, with 16 bases fitting TRBD2. Germline CDR1 reads LNHDA; CDR2 reads SQIVND (reference sequence). J lost 2 bases, V lost 4 bases, and 4 bases had no gene match. CDR3 length: 17 amino acids. The CDR3 bases are TGTGCCAGTAGTAGGGGACTAGCGGGGGGGCGGCAAGAGACCCAGTACTTC. Translating it yields CASSRGLAGGRQETQYF.

CDR3 loop: CASSRRGGGGQGEQFF. CDR3 DNA sequence: TGTGCCAGTAGTAGGCGAGGCGGGGGGGGGCAGGGTGAGCAGTTCTTC. The genes are TRBV19 and TRBJ2-1, with 9 bases aligning to TRBD2. Germline lookup yields CDR1 LNHDA and CDR2 SQIVND (reference sequence). The CDR3 is 16 residues long. V lost 4 bases to trimming and J lost 9 bases; unmatched junction nucleotides: 13. The full variable domain, rest sourced from reference TRBV19 and TRBJ2-1, is DGGITQSPKYLFRKEGQNVTLSCEQNLNHDAMYWYRQDPGQGLRLIYYSQIVNDFQKGDIAEGYSVSREKKESFPLTVTSAQKNPTAFYLCASSRRGGGGQGEQFFGPGTRLTVL.

The chain recombines TRBV5-8 with TRBJ2-2; 7 nucleotides align to TRBD1. The germline V gene encodes CDR1 SGHTS and CDR2 YDEGEE. The CDR3 totals 16 residues. The V segment lost 4 bases and the J segment 2 bases; nucleotides outside the gene matches: 8. This CDR3 reads CASSGVQGFNTGELFF. The CDR3 DNA reads as TGTGCCAGCAGCGGGGTACAGGGGTTTAACACCGGGGAGCTGTTTTTT.

V is TRBV6-5 and J is TRBJ2-3; D perhaps matches TRBD2 (5 bases). The V end was cut by 6 bases, the J end by 0 bases, with 13 bases between. CDR1 is MNHEY and CDR2 is SVGAGI in the germline V gene. The CDR3 runs 15 residues. CDR3 sequence (DNA): TGTGCCAGCAGCCTATTAGCGTCTAGCACAGATACGCAGTATTTT. As protein: CASSLLASSTDTQYF.

This chain uses TRBV30 with TRBJ1-2; unclear D gene. The CDR3 totals 13 residues. V lost 1 base and J lost 2, with 8 bases in between. Germline V gene sequence: CDR1 GTSNPN, CDR2 SVGIG (reference sequence). The CDR3: CAWSASRNYGYTF. As DNA, the CDR3 is TGTGCCTGGAGTGCATCTCGGAACTATGGCTACACCTTC. Supplemented by reference TRBV30 and TRBJ1-2, the full variable domain reads SQTIHQWPATLVQPVGSPLSLECTVEGTSNPNLYWYRQAAGRGLQLLFYSVGIGQISSEVPQNLSASRPQDRQFILSSKKLLLSDSGFYLCAWSASRNYGYTFGSGTRLTVV.

The J gene is TRBJ1-5, the V gene TRBV7-2; 12 nucleotides line up with TRBD1. Germline lookup yields CDR1 SGHTA and CDR2 FQGNSA. Unmatched junction bases numbered 2, after V lost 5 bases and J lost 3 bases. This CDR3 is 15 amino acids long. Here the CDR3 reads CASSRDRGPNQPQHF. The CDR3 DNA is TGTGCCAGCAGCCGGGACAGGGGGCCCAATCAGCCCCAGCATTTT.

V usage is TRBV9 and J usage is TRBJ2-6; no clear D gene. The CDR3 length is 13 residues. Germline loops: CDR1 SGDLS, CDR2 YYNGEE. The germline V and J ends were trimmed by 2 bases and 3 bases, with 3 bases remaining between them. The CDR3 nucleotides read TGTGCCAGCAGCGTTATTGGGGCCAACGTCCTGACTTTC. This gives the protein CASSVIGANVLTF.

In regard to this clone: A read error may produce the germline difference seen at one junction end. The gene calls are TRBV19 and TRBJ1-1; D ambiguous. The germline CDR1 and CDR2 sequences are LNHDA and SQIVND (reference sequence). This CDR3 has 14 residues. CDR3 residues: CASSVDSRRTEAFF. The CDR3 DNA sequence: TGTGCCAGTAGTGTAGATTCCCGCAGGACTGAAGCTTTCTTT.

This chain uses TRBV13 with TRBJ2-3; 9 bases line up with TRBD2. Per the germline V gene, CDR1 is PRHDT and CDR2 is FYEKMQ (reference sequence). Trimming took 3 bases from V and 7 from J; bases not matched to a gene: 8. The CDR3 extends over 15 amino acids. CDR3 sequence: CASSFTGAGGNTQYF. Written as DNA, the CDR3 is TGTGCCAGCAGCTTCACGGGAGCGGGGGGAAATACGCAGTATTTT.

V and J are TRBV7-2 and TRBJ2-1; 9 bases line up with TRBD2. Unmatched junction bases numbered 3, after V lost 1 base and J lost 2 bases. The CDR3 sequence is 16 residues long. CDR1 is SGHTA, CDR2 FQGNSA, per germline. Here the CDR3 reads CASSLGGGGAYNEQFF. In DNA form, the CDR3 reads TGTGCCAGCAGCTTAGGCGGCGGGGGGGCCTACAATGAGCAGTTCTTC.

The chain has TRBV5-1 and TRBJ1-1; 10 positions match TRBD1. V dropped 5 bases and J dropped 6; count of bases not matched to a gene: 13. Looked up from germline, CDR1 is SGHRS and CDR2 is YFSETQ. The CDR3 length is 16 residues. DNA of the CDR3: TGCGCCAGCAGTAATGGACAGGGGGTGTATGATCCTGAAGCTTTCTTT. This gives the protein CASSNGQGVYDPEAFF.

V gene TRBV6-6 combines with J gene TRBJ2-5, with 7 bases identical to TRBD1. The CDR3 contains 12 residues. CDR1 is MNHNY, CDR2 SVGAGI, per germline (reference sequence). J was trimmed by 5 bases and V by 5 bases; bases with no gene match: 2. For the CDR3, the DNA is TGTGCCAGCAGTGGACAGGTGGAGACCCAGTACTTC. As protein: CASSGQVETQYF.

J is TRBJ2-5 and V is TRBV7-9, with TRBD1 matching 8 bases. Trimming cost V 3 bases and J 0 bases; bases outside gene matches: 0. Germline loops: CDR1 SEHNR, CDR2 FQNEAQ (reference sequence). The CDR3 is made up of 14 amino acids. CDR3 region: CASSLTGDQETQYF. The CDR3 nucleotides read TGTGCCAGCAGCTTGACAGGGGACCAAGAGACCCAGTACTTC.

The chain links TRBV7-2 to TRBJ1-1; maybe TRBD1 (6 bases). V dropped 6 bases and J dropped 8 bases, with 13 bases sitting between them. The germline gives CDR1 SGHTA, CDR2 FQGNSA. The CDR3 runs 12 residues. CDR3 DNA: TGTGCCAGCAGGCACCCACAGGGAGAAGCTTTCTTT. Protein sequence: CASRHPQGEAFF.

V and J are TRBV5-5 and TRBJ1-2, with D possibly matching TRBD1 (5 bases). This CDR3 has 14 amino acids. Germline V gene data show CDR1 as SGHKS and CDR2 as YYEKEE (reference sequence). V gave up 2 bases and J gave up 3 bases, with 11 bases separating them. The DNA of the CDR3 is TGTGCCAGCAGCTTCGGTGACAGCTACTATGGCTACACCTTC. It specifies CASSFGDSYYGYTF.

The chain carries TRBV6-1 and TRBJ1-6; 7 positions agree with TRBD1. Trimming took 6 bases from V and 7 from J; bases not matched to a gene: 6. Germline CDR1 MNHNS, CDR2 SASEGT. The CDR3 sequence is 14 residues long. The chain's CDR3 is CASRATGPNSPLHF. The CDR3 nucleotides are TGTGCCAGCAGAGCGACAGGGCCAAATTCACCCCTCCACTTT.

The rearrangement joins TRBV7-2 to TRBJ2-7; TRBD2 aligns across 15 bases. This CDR3 is 19 amino acids long. The ends lost 0 bases at V and 4 bases at J; junction bases unmatched: 10. Germline CDR1 is SGHTA and CDR2 is FQGNSA. CDR3 loop: CASSLAKGLAGGQRYEQYF. For the CDR3, the DNA is TGTGCCAGCAGCTTAGCGAAGGGACTAGCGGGGGGCCAAAGGTACGAGCAGTACTTC. The full variable domain, with the rest looked up from reference TRBV7-2 and TRBJ2-7, is GAGVSQSPSNKVTEKGKDVELRCDPISGHTALYWYRQSLGQGLEFLIYFQGNSAPDKSGLPSDRFSAERTGGSVSTLTIQRTQQEDSAVYLCASSLAKGLAGGQRYEQYFGPGTRLTVT.

The rearrangement joins TRBV6-6 to TRBJ2-1, with D possibly matching TRBD1 (5 bases). Germline values: CDR1 MNHNY, CDR2 SVGAGI (reference sequence). The CDR3 is made up of 12 amino acids. Trimming cost V 8 bases and J 5 bases, with 10 bases left between them. The CDR3 protein is CASVAGHNEQFF. The DNA for the CDR3 is TGTGCCAGCGTGGCAGGGCACAATGAGCAGTTCTTC.

V gene TRBV15 combines with J gene TRBJ1-2; maybe TRBD1 (6 bases). CDR3 length equals 14 residues. V was cut by 5 bases and J by 8 bases, with 18 bases left in between. Per germline, CDR1 LNHNV and CDR2 YYDKDF (reference sequence). The CDR3: CATSRGDIRSGYTF. Here the CDR3 DNA reads TGTGCCACCAGCCGGGGGGACATTCGGTCGGGCTACACCTTC.

The chain recombines TRBV10-3 with TRBJ2-5; 9 bases fit TRBD2. The V segment lost 6 bases and the J segment 4 bases; nucleotides outside the gene matches: 9. Germline-derived CDR1 and CDR2 are ENHRY and SYGVKD. The CDR3 totals 15 residues. The CDR3 DNA follows: TGTGCCATCAGCCTGGGCCCAGCGGGGGGAGAGACCCAGTACTTC. Translating gives CAISLGPAGGETQYF.